This TCR beta chain was sequenced during a study of T cells in Graves' hyperthyroidism and ophthalmopathy. This CDR3 region has 13 residues. Looked up from germline, CDR1 is SGHRS and CDR2 is YFSETQ. The V end lost 4 bases, the J end lost 7 bases, and 12 bases lay between the germline ends. The CDR3 regions of TCR beta were amplified from RNA transcripts. The HTBI set primed first-round TCR CDR3 RT-PCR. MiXCR was run by TCRdb on the multiplex PCR reads, yielding one entry per CDR3 protein. The sample holds under 450,000 distinct CDR3 sequences, more than 15% seen once. Thyroid ultrasound and orbital computed tomography, with clinical symptoms and serum thyroxine and TRAb, informed diagnoses. This clonotype was seen a few times.

This sequence originates from a woman under 30 with Graves' hyperthyroidism. The chain uses TRBV5-1 and TRBJ1-3, with D possibly matching TRBD1 (6 bases). The sequencing sample was made of blood. CDR3 sequence reads: CASSIQGDNTIYF. CDR3 bases: TGCGCCAGCAGCATACAGGGAGACAACACCATATATTTT.